The 18 T cell receptor beta chains below were found in one sample sequenced in a study of read filtering for tumor transcriptome and immune sequencing. From 400 to 450 ng of RNA, a library with molecular barcoded alpha/delta and beta/gamma adaptors was made. TCRdb re-called the reads with MiXCR, one entry per CDR3 protein. Altogether about 38,000 distinct CDR3 sequences are present, about an eighth being singletons, with the ten largest covering 27%. The sample taken for sequencing was a population of CD138-negative cells sorted from bone marrow. The receptors derive from a donor aged 40 or over with multiple myeloma.

Concerning this clonotype itself: This could be a read error, since a much larger clone is one nucleotide away. The V gene is TRBV6-4, the J gene TRBJ2-2, with 7 bases lining up with TRBD1. The CDR3 length is 13 residues. Germline V lookup: CDR1 MRHNA, CDR2 SNTAGT. CDR3 residues: CAGSKGTAGELSF. In nucleotides, the CDR3 is TGTGCCGGCAGCAAAGGGACAGCCGGGGAGCTGTCTTTT.

On this clonotype itself: One end of the junction does not line up with germline, which may come from a read error. V usage is TRBV2 and J usage is TRBJ2-7, with D maybe TRBD2 (6 bases). Germline assignment: CDR1 SNHLY and CDR2 FYNNEI. The length of the CDR3 is 14 residues. CDR3 region: CAGSDGGLMYEQYF. In DNA, the CDR3 is TGCGCCGGCAGCGACGGGGGATTGATGTACGAGCAGTACTTC.

At least ten counts were recorded for this clonotype. The CDR3 DNA reads TGTGCCAGCAGCGACGGGACTAGCTTGCCCCAGTACTTC. Translated: CASSDGTSLPQYF. This chain joins TRBV28 and TRBJ2-5; 9 nucleotides match TRBD2. Germline V gene sequence: CDR1 MDHEN, CDR2 SYDVKM. The length of the CDR3 is 13 residues. After removal of 6 bases from V and 9 bases from J, the junction contained 8 bases not matched to a gene.

At least ten counts were recorded for this clonotype. The J gene is TRBJ2-7, the V gene TRBV28; TRBD2 is a possible D gene (6 bases). CDR1 is MDHEN and CDR2 is SYDVKM in the germline V gene. V was shortened by 5 bases and J by 1 base, with 21 bases between the two germline ends. This CDR3 comprises 17 residues. The DNA of the CDR3 is TGTGCCAGCAGTCCTGTCTCTACCCCGGGACTGTCCTACGAGCAGTACTTC. Protein sequence: CASSPVSTPGLSYEQYF.

This clonotype has just a few counts. The V gene is TRBV29-1, the J gene TRBJ2-5, with TRBD1 identical over 8 bases. CDR3 length: 14 residues. V lost 7 bases, J lost 3 bases, and 10 bases stayed unmatched. Germline CDR1 SQVTM, CDR2 ANQGSEA. The CDR3 DNA reads as TGCAGCGCTAAGGCCCTGGACAGGGAAGAGACCCAGTACTTC. Its protein product is CSAKALDREETQYF.

The sample holds many counts of this clonotype. This chain links TRBV5-6 with TRBJ2-3; D not resolved. Trimming took 4 bases from V and 3 from J, leaving 9 bases between them. From germline, CDR1 is SGHDT and CDR2 YYEEEE. This CDR3 spans 13 amino acids. CDR3 sequence: CASSQDRTDTQYF. The CDR3 DNA is TGTGCCAGCAGCCAGGACCGGACAGATACGCAGTATTTT.

This clonotype has ten or more counts. The V and J genes are TRBV2 and TRBJ2-5, with D tentatively TRBD2 (5 bases). Trimming stripped 5 bases from V and 5 bases from J, with 15 bases between. Germline CDR1 and CDR2: SNHLY and FYNNEI. The CDR3 covers 14 residues. CDR3 sequence: CASSPTRVEETQYF. The CDR3 bases are TGTGCCAGCAGTCCTACTAGAGTGGAGGAGACCCAGTACTTC.

Points on this clonotype: A read error is possible here, since a much larger clone lies one base away. The CDR3 DNA reads TGTGCCAGCAGCTTTCTTGGACAGGGGGAGTACGCCCAGCATTTT. Its protein product is CASSFLGQGEYAQHF. The chain has TRBV7-2 and TRBJ1-5, with 10 bases lining up with TRBD1. CDR3 length equals 15 residues. With 3 bases clipped from V and 11 bases from J, the junction kept 10 bases outside the gene matches. The germline CDR1 and CDR2 sequences are SGHTA and FQGNSA.

This clonotype was seen repeatedly, ten times or more. The J gene is TRBJ2-3, the V gene TRBV7-2; 9 bases align to TRBD2. J was trimmed by 2 bases and V by 1 base; bases with no gene match: 1. The CDR3 spans 15 residues. Looked up from germline, CDR1 is SGHTA and CDR2 is FQGNSA. The CDR3 sequence is CASSLVGLATDTQYF. The DNA of the CDR3 is TGTGCCAGCAGCTTAGTGGGACTAGCCACAGATACGCAGTATTTT.

About this clonotype itself: A far larger clone lies a single base away; this is likely a read error. The V and J genes are TRBV6-1 and TRBJ2-2; D ambiguous. Per germline, CDR1 MNHNS and CDR2 SASEGT. This CDR3 has 13 amino acids. Trimming took 5 bases from V and 9 from J, leaving 13 bases between them. CDR3 DNA: TGTGCCAGCAGTTCGCGACCCCTTAGGGAGCTGTTTTTT. Protein sequence: CASSSRPLRELFF.

This clonotype was detected many times. The chain is built from TRBV30 and TRBJ2-5; 7 bases match TRBD1. CDR1 and CDR2 (germline): GTSNPN, SVGIG (reference sequence). Unmatched junction bases numbered 6, after V lost 4 bases and J lost 4 bases. The CDR3 totals 13 residues. The CDR3 sequence is CAWTVKGAETQYF. The CDR3 DNA reads TGTGCCTGGACCGTTAAGGGGGCAGAGACCCAGTACTTC. Full variable domain (missing parts from reference TRBV30 and TRBJ2-5): SQTIHQWPATLVQPVGSPLSLECTVEGTSNPNLYWYRQAAGRGLQLLFYSVGIGQISSEVPQNLSASRPQDRQFILSSKKLLLSDSGFYLCAWTVKGAETQYFGPGTRLLVL.

This clonotype has ten or more counts. The chain has TRBV7-2 and TRBJ2-5; no clear D gene. The CDR3 is 14 amino acids. Germline V CDR1 and CDR2: SGHTA, FQGNSA. Trimming shortened V by 6 bases and J by 0 bases, and 11 bases separated the two germline ends. The CDR3 is CASSRPAYQETQYF. The DNA of the CDR3 is TGTGCCAGCAGTAGACCGGCGTACCAAGAGACCCAGTACTTC.

The table lists this clonotype with many counts. V gene TRBV11-2 combines with J gene TRBJ2-2; 8 bases map to TRBD1. The CDR3 spans 14 residues. V shed 4 bases and J 4 bases; nucleotides not matched to a gene: 2. Germline V CDR1 and CDR2: SGHAT, FQNNGV. In nucleotides, the CDR3 is TGTGCCAGCAGCTCGGACAGGGTCACCGGGGAGCTGTTTTTT. Translating it yields CASSSDRVTGELFF.

This clonotype was recorded at least ten times. V gene TRBV2 combines with J gene TRBJ1-1; D gene unclear. The CDR3 covers 12 residues. In germline, CDR1 is SNHLY, CDR2 FYNNEI. Deletions cut 6 bases from V and 5 bases from J, with 10 bases between. The CDR3 loop reads CASRRDLTEAFF. CDR3 DNA sequence: TGTGCCAGCAGGAGAGACTTGACTGAAGCTTTCTTT.

This clonotype has at least ten counts. The genes are TRBV4-1 and TRBJ2-7; D may be TRBD2 (5 bases). Germline V gene data show CDR1 as MGHRA and CDR2 as YSYEKL. The germline V and J ends were trimmed by 3 bases and 3 bases, with 9 bases remaining between them. This CDR3 comprises 13 residues. DNA of the CDR3: TGCGCCAGCAGCCACCCCGGGATCTACGAGCAGTACTTC. Protein: CASSHPGIYEQYF.

Points on this clonotype: An end of the junction does not agree with germline; a read error may underlie this. The chain has TRBV5-1 and TRBJ2-7; the match to TRBD1 covers 9 bases. This CDR3 has 14 amino acids. CDR1 is SGHRS, CDR2 YFSETQ, per germline. Written as DNA, the CDR3 is TGCACCAGCTCCCTTAGACAGGGGGCCTACGAGCAGTACTTC. Protein product: CTSSLRQGAYEQYF. Filled out from reference TRBV5-1 and TRBJ2-7, the complete variable domain reads KAGVTQTPRYLIKTRGQQVTLSCSPISGHRSVSWYQQTPGQGLQFLFEYFSETQRNKGNFPGRFSGRQFSNSRSEMNVSTLELGDSALYLCTSSLRQGAYEQYFGPGTRLTVT.

In this sample, this clonotype turned up many times. The rearrangement links TRBV5-6 to TRBJ2-1; D possibly uses TRBD1 or TRBD2 (6 bases each). This CDR3 region has 14 residues. Between the trimmed V and J ends, which lost 6 bases and 2 bases, there was a span of 12 bases. Per the germline V gene, CDR1 is SGHDT and CDR2 is YYEEEE. The CDR3 DNA reads TGTGCCAGCATCGGAGGGGACACCTACAATGAGCAGTTCTTC. Its translation is CASIGGDTYNEQFF.

V is TRBV11-2 and J is TRBJ2-3, with 8 bases that match TRBD2. The CDR3 totals 16 residues. Trimming removed 1 base from V and 6 bases from J; junction bases left unmatched: 9. Germline values: CDR1 SGHAT, CDR2 FQNNGV. The CDR3, as DNA: TGTGCCAGCAGCTTAGGGACTAGCCCGCCCTCGGATACGCAGTATTTT. Translated: CASSLGTSPPSDTQYF.